This is a list of T cell receptor beta chains from one sample in a study of identical twins. TCRdb called the 5' RACE reads again in MiXCR, with one record for every CDR3 protein. The sample lists some 500,000 distinct CDR3 sequences, about 13% occurring once. These data also featured in a second study, about yellow fever vaccine responses in identical twins.

Sequencing input: CD4+ T cells sorted from blood. The origin of the receptors is a woman between 18 and 30 years old in good health. Each CDR3 is given with its conserved first and last residue. A D gene is named only where the DNA matches it firmly. Only some rows state a clone size, as once, few, many or a class for expanded clones.

clone size: many
J gene: TRBJ2-3
D gene: -
V gene: TRBV12-3/TRBV12-4
CDR3 protein: CASSQVSGTQYF
CDR3 DNA: TGTGCCAGCAGCCAAGTTAGTGGGACGCAGTATTTT

clone size: -
J gene: TRBJ1-4
D gene: -
V gene: TRBV18
CDR3 protein: CASSPKTRGNEKLFF
CDR3 DNA: TGTGCCAGCTCACCAAAGACGCGGGGAAATGAAAAACTGTTTTTT

clone size: few
J gene: TRBJ2-1
D gene: TRBD2
V gene: TRBV6-5
CDR3 protein: CASSPTRGRADNEQFF
CDR3 DNA: TGTGCCAGCAGTCCTACTCGGGGGAGGGCCGACAATGAGCAGTTCTTC

clone size: few
J gene: TRBJ2-6
D gene: -
V gene: TRBV7-9
CDR3 protein: CASSFGANVLTF
CDR3 DNA: TGTGCCAGCTCGTTTGGGGCCAACGTCCTGACTTTC

clone size: few
J gene: TRBJ2-5
D gene: TRBD2
V gene: TRBV29-1
CDR3 protein: CSVSYGLAGGETQYF
CDR3 DNA: TGCAGCGTCTCCTATGGACTAGCGGGGGGAGAGACCCAGTACTTC

clone size: -
J gene: TRBJ2-2
D gene: -
V gene: TRBV5-1
CDR3 protein: CASRVNPNTGELFF
CDR3 DNA: TGCGCCAGCAGGGTAAACCCAAACACCGGGGAGCTGTTTTTT

clone size: many
J gene: TRBJ2-1
D gene: TRBD1
V gene: TRBV25-1
CDR3 protein: CASSEYKGTGGYNEQFF
CDR3 DNA: TGTGCCAGCAGTGAATACAAGGGGACAGGGGGATACAATGAGCAGTTCTTC

clone size: few
J gene: TRBJ2-5
D gene: -
V gene: TRBV15
CDR3 protein: CATSRQGRVQETQYF
CDR3 DNA: TGTGCCACCAGCAGACAGGGTAGGGTCCAAGAGACCCAGTACTTC

clone size: few
J gene: TRBJ2-1
D gene: -
V gene: TRBV14
CDR3 protein: CASSRRIAGAYNEQFF
CDR3 DNA: TGTGCCAGCAGCCGCCGAATTGCCGGAGCTTACAATGAGCAGTTCTTC

clone size: few
J gene: TRBJ2-5
D gene: TRBD2
V gene: TRBV25-1
CDR3 protein: CASIPAGAETQYF
CDR3 DNA: TGTGCCAGCATCCCAGCGGGGGCGGAGACCCAGTACTTC

clone size: -
J gene: TRBJ2-7
D gene: -
V gene: TRBV6-6
CDR3 protein: CASRENSAYEQYF
CDR3 DNA: TGTGCCAGCAGAGAAAACTCGGCCTACGAGCAGTACTTC

clone size: many
J gene: TRBJ2-3
D gene: TRBD1
V gene: TRBV29-1
CDR3 protein: CSARQGIAQYF
CDR3 DNA: TGCAGCGCCCGACAGGGAATCGCGCAGTATTTT

clone size: few
J gene: TRBJ2-2
D gene: -
V gene: TRBV29-1
CDR3 protein: CSTRGGTGELFF
CDR3 DNA: TGCAGCACCCGAGGGGGCACCGGGGAGCTGTTTTTT

clone size: few
J gene: TRBJ2-1
D gene: -
V gene: TRBV7-2
CDR3 protein: CASSLDVSGVEQFF
CDR3 DNA: TGTGCCAGCAGCTTAGATGTATCAGGGGTTGAGCAGTTCTTC

clone size: -
J gene: TRBJ1-2
D gene: TRBD1
V gene: TRBV10-2
CDR3 protein: CASSTNRGKDYGYTF
CDR3 DNA: TGCGCCAGCAGTACCAACAGGGGGAAGGACTATGGCTACACCTTC

clone size: few
J gene: TRBJ2-2
D gene: -
V gene: TRBV12-3/TRBV12-4
CDR3 protein: CASSLDKPAAGELFF
CDR3 DNA: TGTGCCAGCAGTTTAGACAAACCAGCGGCCGGGGAGCTGTTTTTT

clone size: few
J gene: TRBJ2-3
D gene: TRBD2
V gene: TRBV7-2
CDR3 protein: CASSLAGTRGRADTQYF
CDR3 DNA: TGTGCCAGCAGCTTAGCGGGGACTAGGGGTAGGGCAGATACGCAGTATTTT

clone size: few
J gene: TRBJ2-7
D gene: TRBD1
V gene: TRBV11-2
CDR3 protein: CASSRLAPGTGFHEQYF
CDR3 DNA: TGTGCCAGCAGCCGTTTGGCCCCCGGGACAGGGTTCCACGAGCAGTACTTC

clone size: -
J gene: TRBJ1-1
D gene: -
V gene: TRBV6-5
CDR3 protein: CASSYGQTMNTEAFF
CDR3 DNA: TGTGCCAGCAGTTACGGGCAGACTATGAACACTGAAGCTTTCTTT

clone size: -
J gene: TRBJ1-1
D gene: TRBD1
V gene: TRBV20-1
CDR3 protein: CSAEGTGRGTEAFF
CDR3 DNA: TGCAGTGCAGAGGGGACAGGTCGAGGGACTGAAGCTTTCTTT

clone size: -
J gene: TRBJ1-1
D gene: -
V gene: TRBV12-3/TRBV12-4
CDR3 protein: CASSSAGQRMNTEAFF
CDR3 DNA: TGTGCCAGCAGTTCGGCAGGACAGAGAATGAACACTGAAGCTTTCTTT

clone size: few
J gene: TRBJ2-1
D gene: TRBD2
V gene: TRBV7-8
CDR3 protein: CASSLSSGGFGYNEQFF
CDR3 DNA: TGTGCCAGCAGCTTATCTAGCGGGGGGTTCGGCTACAATGAGCAGTTCTTC

clone size: few
J gene: TRBJ2-7
D gene: -
V gene: TRBV30
CDR3 protein: CAWSKPRRSSYEQYF
CDR3 DNA: TGTGCCTGGAGTAAGCCGAGACGGAGCTCCTACGAGCAGTACTTC

clone size: few
J gene: TRBJ1-5
D gene: -
V gene: TRBV11-2
CDR3 protein: CASHGGGNQPQHF
CDR3 DNA: TGTGCCAGCCACGGGGGCGGCAATCAGCCCCAGCATTTT

clone size: -
J gene: TRBJ2-3
D gene: TRBD2
V gene: TRBV6-5
CDR3 protein: CASSYLTSGSQDTQYF
CDR3 DNA: TGTGCCAGCAGTTATCTGACTAGCGGGAGCCAAGATACGCAGTATTTT

clone size: -
J gene: TRBJ2-3
D gene: -
V gene: TRBV20-1
CDR3 protein: CSAKVGAGGADTQYF
CDR3 DNA: TGCAGTGCCAAAGTGGGGGCCGGTGGGGCAGATACGCAGTATTTT

clone size: few
J gene: TRBJ2-5
D gene: TRBD2
V gene: TRBV15
CDR3 protein: CATSRDGGARGGETQYF
CDR3 DNA: TGTGCCACCAGCAGAGACGGGGGGGCTCGAGGCGGGGAGACCCAGTACTTC

clone size: -
J gene: TRBJ1-4
D gene: -
V gene: TRBV4-2
CDR3 protein: CASSPGRGVDEKLFF
CDR3 DNA: TGTGCCAGCAGCCCAGGGAGGGGAGTGGATGAAAAACTGTTTTTT

clone size: -
J gene: TRBJ2-7
D gene: TRBD2
V gene: TRBV7-8
CDR3 protein: CASSPPGRGYEQYF
CDR3 DNA: TGTGCCAGCAGCCCCCCAGGGAGGGGCTACGAGCAGTACTTC

clone size: few
J gene: TRBJ2-2
D gene: -
V gene: TRBV19
CDR3 protein: CASSMRASLSAGELFF
CDR3 DNA: TGTGCCAGTAGTATGCGGGCTTCCCTCTCGGCCGGGGAGCTGTTTTTT

clone size: -
J gene: TRBJ2-3
D gene: -
V gene: TRBV5-1
CDR3 protein: CASSLQLGGTDTQYF
CDR3 DNA: TGCGCCAGCAGCTTGCAGCTAGGAGGCACAGATACGCAGTATTTT

clone size: many
J gene: TRBJ2-1
D gene: -
V gene: TRBV11-2
CDR3 protein: CASSLGIGQGRYEQFF
CDR3 DNA: TGTGCCAGCAGCTTAGGGATCGGTCAGGGGAGGTATGAGCAGTTCTTC

clone size: -
J gene: TRBJ2-7
D gene: -
V gene: TRBV5-1
CDR3 protein: CASSLVAENIYEQYF
CDR3 DNA: TGCGCCAGCAGCCTGGTAGCAGAAAACATCTACGAGCAGTACTTC

clone size: few
J gene: TRBJ1-1
D gene: -
V gene: TRBV15
CDR3 protein: CATSMVKNTEAFF
CDR3 DNA: TGTGCCACCAGCATGGTCAAGAACACTGAAGCTTTCTTT

clone size: -
J gene: TRBJ2-7
D gene: TRBD1
V gene: TRBV7-9
CDR3 protein: CASSSLRQGVSHEQYF
CDR3 DNA: TGTGCCAGCAGCAGCCTACGACAGGGTGTGTCTCACGAGCAGTACTTC